This T cell receptor beta chain was sequenced during a study of shared clonotypes between healthy human individuals. The study, taken as a whole, reports: Among donors, the sharing of clonotypes was expected to be influenced by sequencing depth.

Remarks on this clone: Its target is not known.

A deep-level run was used for the assay. The repertoire was sequenced with immunoSEQ multiplex PCR; TCRdb's copy has only in-frame clones and lacks some. The sample includes 1,400,000 or so clones, approximately 98.5% of them seen just once. The TCR originated in a man under 40 in good health. Sequencing was carried out using naive CD4+ T cells sorted from blood. Subset noted: CD45RA+ positively selected.

CDR3 sequence: CSVEGGRASYNEQFF. The CDR3 DNA follows: TGCAGCGTTGAGGGTGGGAGGGCCAGTTACAATGAGCAGTTCTTC. The gene calls are TRBV29-1 and TRBJ2-1; 7 bases fit TRBD2. The V segment lost 3 bases and the J segment 4 bases; nucleotides outside the gene matches: 9. The V gene's germline CDR1 is SQVTM and CDR2 ANQGSEA. The length of the CDR3 is 15 residues.